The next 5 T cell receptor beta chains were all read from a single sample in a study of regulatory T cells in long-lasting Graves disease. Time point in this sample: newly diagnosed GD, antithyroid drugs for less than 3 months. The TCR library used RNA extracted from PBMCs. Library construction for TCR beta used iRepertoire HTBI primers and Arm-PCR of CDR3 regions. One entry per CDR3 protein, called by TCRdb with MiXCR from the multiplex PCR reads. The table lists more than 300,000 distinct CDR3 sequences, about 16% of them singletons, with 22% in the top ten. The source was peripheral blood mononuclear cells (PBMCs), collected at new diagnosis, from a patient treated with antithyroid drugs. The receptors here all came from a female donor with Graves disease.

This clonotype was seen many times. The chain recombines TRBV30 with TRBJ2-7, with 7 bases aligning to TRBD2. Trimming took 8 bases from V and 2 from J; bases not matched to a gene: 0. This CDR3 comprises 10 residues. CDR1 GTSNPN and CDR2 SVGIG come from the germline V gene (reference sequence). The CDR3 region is CAGGAYEQYF. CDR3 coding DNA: TGTGCCGGGGGGGCCTACGAGCAGTACTTC.

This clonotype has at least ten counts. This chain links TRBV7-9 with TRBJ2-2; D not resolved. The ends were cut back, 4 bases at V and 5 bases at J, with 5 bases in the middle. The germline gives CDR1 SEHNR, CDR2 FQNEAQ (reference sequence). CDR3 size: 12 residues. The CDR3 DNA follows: TGTGCCAGCAGCTCAACGACCGGGGAGCTGTTTTTT. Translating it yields CASSSTTGELFF.

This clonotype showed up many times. CDR3 protein: CASSSETNSGNTIYF. CDR3 nucleotide sequence: TGCGCCAGCAGCTCAGAGACGAACTCTGGAAACACCATATATTTT. The chain combines TRBV5-1 with TRBJ1-3; D ambiguous. The CDR3 loop spans 15 amino acids. The V gene lost 3 bases and the J gene lost 0 bases, with 10 bases spanning the gap. Germline loops: CDR1 SGHRS, CDR2 YFSETQ.

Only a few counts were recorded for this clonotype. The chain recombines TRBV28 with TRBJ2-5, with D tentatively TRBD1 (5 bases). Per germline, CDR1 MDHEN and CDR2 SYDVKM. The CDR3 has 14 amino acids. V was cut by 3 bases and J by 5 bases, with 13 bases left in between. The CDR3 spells CASSFARVVETQYF. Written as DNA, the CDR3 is TGTGCCAGCAGTTTTGCCAGGGTCGTGGAGACCCAGTACTTC.

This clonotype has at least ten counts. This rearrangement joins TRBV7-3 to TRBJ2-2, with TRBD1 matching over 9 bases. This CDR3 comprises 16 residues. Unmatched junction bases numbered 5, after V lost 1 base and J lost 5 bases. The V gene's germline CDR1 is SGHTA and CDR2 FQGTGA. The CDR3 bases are TGTGCCAGCAGCTTAATGGGACAGGGCGGTACCGGGGAGCTGTTTTTT. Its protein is CASSLMGQGGTGELFF.